The next 16 T cell receptor beta chains were all read from a single sample in a study of spatial heterogeneity in lung cancer. TCRdb re-called the 5' RACE reads through MiXCR, storing one row per CDR3 protein. Of approximately 44,000 distinct CDR3 sequences in the sample, approximately 14% were seen once. Regarding time point: sample taken at primary tumor resection. The input material, whole RNA from tumor, nontumor lung or frozen PBMC, was sequenced unsorted. The material sequenced was PBMCs, taken at surgery. The receptors originated from a male donor with early-stage non-small cell lung cancer.

This clonotype was counted a few times. V and J are TRBV29-1 and TRBJ2-1; 11 nucleotides align to TRBD2. The V gene end was trimmed by 4 bases and the J gene end by 5 bases; junction bases not matched to a gene: 1. CDR3 length: 13 amino acids. CDR1 and CDR2 (germline): SQVTM, ANQGSEA. DNA of the CDR3: TGCAGCGTTGGACTAGCGGGGAACAATGAGCAGTTCTTC. It yields the protein CSVGLAGNNEQFF.

The chain joins TRBV7-9 to TRBJ2-7, with 8 bases that match TRBD1. Germline V gene data show CDR1 as SEHNR and CDR2 as FQNEAQ (reference sequence). CDR3 length equals 14 residues. The V gene end was trimmed by 4 bases and the J gene end by 1 base; junction bases not matched to a gene: 3. The CDR3 coding sequence is TGTGCCAGCAGCTCCCGGGACAGGTCCTACGAGCAGTACTTC. Amino acid sequence: CASSSRDRSYEQYF.

The V and J genes are TRBV20-1 and TRBJ2-7, with D perhaps matching TRBD1 or TRBD2 (6 bases each). V lost 6 bases and J 3 bases, leaving 15 bases between the germline ends. Germline lookup yields CDR1 DFQATT and CDR2 SNEGSKA (reference sequence). The CDR3 length is 13 residues. DNA of the CDR3: TGCAGTGCGATGGGCGGAGGGGGCTACGAGCAGTACTTC. Its protein is CSAMGGGGYEQYF.

Many counts were recorded for this clonotype. The chain employs TRBV25-1 and TRBJ2-7; 9 positions match TRBD1. With 7 bases clipped from V and 5 bases from J, the junction kept 9 bases outside the gene matches. Germline V gene data show CDR1 as MGHDK and CDR2 as SYGVNS. CDR3 length equals 14 residues. The CDR3 protein is CASNGQGSLDEQYF. CDR3 DNA: TGTGCCAGCAACGGACAGGGGAGTCTGGACGAGCAGTACTTC.

CDR3 sequence reads: CASTFLPTGLAYNEQFF. CDR3 in DNA: TGCGCCAGCACCTTTCTCCCTACAGGTTTAGCTTACAATGAGCAGTTCTTC. The V and J genes are TRBV5-1 and TRBJ2-1; maybe TRBD1 (5 bases). The CDR3 totals 17 residues. Germline V gene sequence: CDR1 SGHRS, CDR2 YFSETQ. Trimming took 6 bases from V and 4 from J, leaving 23 bases between them.

This clonotype appeared a few times. This rearrangement joins TRBV27 to TRBJ1-1; D uncertain. Trimming took 3 bases from V and 5 from J, leaving 10 bases between them. This CDR3 is 13 amino acids long. The germline V gene has CDR1 MNHEY and CDR2 SMNVEV (reference sequence). This chain's CDR3 is CASSFQAGTEAFF. For the CDR3, the DNA is TGTGCCAGCAGTTTCCAGGCGGGGACTGAAGCTTTCTTT.

V and J are TRBV20-1 and TRBJ2-3; a weak D match, TRBD2 (6 bases). Per the germline V gene, CDR1 is DFQATT and CDR2 is SNEGSKA (reference sequence). Trimming took off 6 bases at V and 0 bases at J, with 16 bases between the two ends. The CDR3 is 15 residues long. The CDR3 nucleotides are TGCAGTGCCCAGAAGGAGGGCTCTAGCACAGATACGCAGTATTTT. This encodes CSAQKEGSSTDTQYF.

This clonotype was detected many times. This chain uses TRBV20-1 with TRBJ1-1; 8 bases match TRBD1. Germline V CDR1 and CDR2: DFQATT, SNEGSKA (reference sequence). CDR3 size: 13 residues. V lost 6 bases and J lost 4; bases outside the gene matches: 7. Written as DNA, the CDR3 is TGCAGTGCCCTTGGGACAGGACGCACTGAAGCTTTCTTT. Its protein product is CSALGTGRTEAFF.

This clonotype was seen more than once but under ten times. The chain has TRBV6-5 and TRBJ2-1; perhaps TRBD2 as D (5 bases). The V gene's germline CDR1 is MNHEY and CDR2 SVGAGI. With 5 bases removed from V and 8 bases from J, the gap between germline ends came to 7 bases. This CDR3 comprises 11 residues. CDR3 region: CASSQADEQFF. CDR3 in DNA: TGTGCCAGCAGTCAAGCGGATGAGCAGTTCTTC.

There are many counts of this clonotype. This rearrangement joins TRBV20-1 to TRBJ2-7; D is unclear. Deletions cut 3 bases from V and 6 bases from J, with 9 bases between. This CDR3 comprises 11 residues. Germline-derived CDR1 and CDR2 are DFQATT and SNEGSKA (reference sequence). CDR3 sequence (DNA): TGCAGTGCTAGGCGGTCGCTCGAGCAGTACTTC. Amino acid sequence: CSARRSLEQYF.

In this sample, this clonotype turned up many times. The rearrangement uses TRBV2 and TRBJ2-1, with D unresolved. The CDR3 is made up of 13 amino acids. The germline V and J ends were trimmed by 8 bases and 0 bases, with 8 bases remaining between them. The germline gives CDR1 SNHLY, CDR2 FYNNEI. Here the CDR3 reads CASGVSSYNEQFF. As DNA, the CDR3 is TGTGCCAGCGGGGTAAGCTCCTACAATGAGCAGTTCTTC.

The chain couples TRBV24-1 to TRBJ2-3; a possible D gene is TRBD1 (5 bases). CDR1 is KGHDR, CDR2 SFDVKD, per germline. The CDR3 is made up of 16 amino acids. Between the trimmed V and J ends, which lost 3 bases and 1 base, there was a span of 13 bases. CDR3 residues: CATSDPHLTGTDTQYF. In DNA, the CDR3 is TGTGCCACCAGTGATCCGCACCTGACAGGCACAGATACGCAGTATTTT.

The chain recombines TRBV7-2 with TRBJ1-1; possibly TRBD1 for D (6 bases). From germline, CDR1 is SGHTA and CDR2 FQGNSA. V was shortened by 7 bases and J by 4 bases, with 13 bases between the two germline ends. CDR3 length: 13 amino acids. In nucleotides, the CDR3 is TGTGCCAGCAAAATTAAGGGGGTCACTGAAGCTTTCTTT. Translated: CASKIKGVTEAFF. The full variable domain, completed using reference TRBV7-2 and TRBJ1-1, is GAGVSQSPSNKVTEKGKDVELRCDPISGHTALYWYRQSLGQGLEFLIYFQGNSAPDKSGLPSDRFSAERTGGSVSTLTIQRTQQEDSAVYLCASKIKGVTEAFFGQGTRLTVV.

A few counts support this clonotype. This rearrangement joins TRBV29-1 to TRBJ1-3, with D uncertain. This CDR3 region has 13 residues. With 4 bases removed from V and 3 bases from J, the gap between germline ends came to 10 bases. Germline values: CDR1 SQVTM, CDR2 ANQGSEA. This CDR3 reads CSVGVGDGNTIYF. The CDR3 region has the DNA TGCAGCGTTGGGGTTGGAGATGGAAACACCATATATTTT.

This clonotype occurred a few times. V and J are TRBV2 and TRBJ2-3; 7 bases match TRBD2. This CDR3 is built from 12 residues. Trimming removed 8 bases from V and 6 bases from J; junction bases left unmatched: 5. CDR1 SNHLY and CDR2 FYNNEI come from the germline V gene. The CDR3 sequence: CASAGDDDTQYF. The CDR3 nucleotides are TGTGCCAGCGCGGGGGACGACGATACGCAGTATTTT.

This clonotype was counted only a few times. The chain combines TRBV11-2 with TRBJ2-5, with TRBD2 matching 14 bases. Germline CDR1 and CDR2: SGHAT and FQNNGV. V lost 3 bases, J lost 4 bases, and 7 bases stayed unmatched. CDR3 length equals 17 residues. The CDR3 nucleotides are TGTGCCAGCAGCTTCGGGACTAGCGGGGGATATGGAGAGACCCAGTACTTC. Residues: CASSFGTSGGYGETQYF.